Listed below are T cell receptor beta chains from one sample, sequenced in a study of CD8+CD57+ T cells in acquired aplastic anemia. TCRdb recomputed calls from the reads with MiXCR, one row per CDR3 protein. The sample yields around 250,000 distinct CDR3 sequences, roughly three fifths seen once. Sequencing was carried out using sorted CD4+, CD8+, or CD8+CD57+ T cells (not recorded which) from PBMCs. These receptors were collected from a human donor with severe aplastic anemia or a healthy control (not recorded which). CDR3s include the opening cysteine and the closing phenylalanine or tryptophan. A D gene is named only where the DNA matches it firmly. Some rows mark clone size as missing; the rest say once, few, many or name a class of expanded clone.

CDR3 | DNA | size | D | J | V
CASSEQGEAGYTF | TGTGCCAGTAGTGAACAGGGGGAAGCTGGCTACACCTTC | NA | TRBD1 | TRBJ1-2 | TRBV19
CASSPRTSGFTYEQYF | TGTGCCAGCTCACCGCGGACTAGCGGTTTTACCTACGAGCAGTACTTC | many | TRBD2 | TRBJ2-7 | TRBV18
CSARAGRVRYEQYF | TGCAGTGCTAGAGCTGGACGGGTTCGGTACGAGCAGTACTTC | NA | NA | TRBJ2-7 | TRBV20-1
CSAEGTGETQYF | TGCAGTGCGGAGGGGACAGGGGAGACCCAGTACTTC | NA | TRBD1 | TRBJ2-5 | TRBV20-1
CASSPVDRDTYEQYF | TGTGCCAGCAGCCCGGTGGACAGGGACACCTACGAGCAGTACTTC | once | TRBD1 | TRBJ2-7 | TRBV9
CASGVGVAGGSHEQYF | TGTGCCAGCGGCGTAGGGGTAGCGGGGGGCTCCCACGAGCAGTACTTC | NA | TRBD2 | TRBJ2-7 | TRBV9
CASSLNPLAEAFF | TGTGCCAGCAGCTTAAATCCCCTAGCTGAAGCTTTCTTT | NA | NA | TRBJ1-1 | TRBV7-3
CASSLKAWPVEAFF | TGCGCCAGCAGCTTGAAGGCGTGGCCCGTGGAAGCTTTCTTT | NA | NA | TRBJ1-1 | TRBV5-1
CASSEVTSGGASGELFF | TGTGCCAGCAGTGAAGTAACTAGCGGGGGGGCCAGCGGGGAGCTGTTTTTT | NA | TRBD2 | TRBJ2-2 | TRBV6-1
CASLRGDRDNQPQHF | TGTGCCTCCTTGCGGGGGGACAGGGATAATCAGCCCCAGCATTTT | NA | TRBD1 | TRBJ1-5 | TRBV24-1
CASSPQGRRETQYF | TGTGCCAGCAGCCCTCAGGGTAGGCGGGAGACCCAGTACTTC | NA | NA | TRBJ2-5 | TRBV7-4
CASMGPAGGGYNEQFF | TGTGCCAGCATGGGTCCGGCGGGAGGCGGATACAATGAGCAGTTCTTC | NA | TRBD2 | TRBJ2-1 | TRBV11-3
CASRGTGGNQPQYF | TGTGCCAGCAGGGGGACAGGCGGCAATCAGCCCCAGTACTTC | NA | TRBD1 | TRBJ2-5 | TRBV7-2
CASSRDYTSYEQYF | TGTGCCAGTTCCAGGGACTACACCTCCTACGAGCAGTACTTC | few | TRBD2 | TRBJ2-7 | TRBV2
CASSLMVYTF | TGTGCCAGCAGCCTCATGGTCTACACCTTC | once | NA | TRBJ1-2 | TRBV7-9
CSVESLQFF | TGCAGCGTTGAATCGTTGCAGTTCTTC | NA | NA | TRBJ2-1 | TRBV29-1
CSARGVTGDNEQFF | TGCAGTGCACGGGGGGTCACGGGGGACAATGAGCAGTTCTTC | few | TRBD2 | TRBJ2-1 | TRBV20-1
CSAPGTSLETQYF | TGCAGTGCTCCCGGGACTAGCTTAGAGACCCAGTACTTC | NA | TRBD2 | TRBJ2-5 | TRBV20-1
CASSLDRVGNTIYF | TGTGCCAGCAGCCTAGACAGGGTGGGAAACACCATATATTTT | NA | TRBD1 | TRBJ1-3 | TRBV7-9
CSGTAGGPAETQYF | TGCAGCGGGACCGCGGGGGGGCCGGCCGAGACCCAGTACTTC | many | TRBD2 | TRBJ2-5 | TRBV29-1
CASSRFLAGGRTDTQYF | TGTGCCAGCAGCCGGTTCCTAGCGGGGGGCCGCACAGATACGCAGTATTTT | NA | TRBD2 | TRBJ2-3 | TRBV3-1
CASSQASRDTGELFF | TGCGCCAGCAGCCAAGCGTCCAGGGACACCGGGGAGCTGTTTTTT | many | NA | TRBJ2-2 | TRBV4-3
CAISGNKPGLWVHEQYF | TGTGCCATCAGTGGAAACAAACCGGGACTCTGGGTCCACGAGCAGTACTTC | NA | NA | TRBJ2-7 | TRBV10-3
CASSSSTDTQYF | TGTGCCAGCAGCTCAAGCACAGATACGCAGTATTTT | many | NA | TRBJ2-3 | TRBV7-2
CSARYQGNTGELFF | TGCAGTGCTAGATATCAGGGGAACACCGGGGAGCTGTTTTTT | many | NA | TRBJ2-2 | TRBV20-1
CAWSTLAGGSPLF | TGTGCCTGGAGCACTCTAGCGGGGGGGTCCCCGCTCTTC | NA | TRBD2 | TRBJ2-1 | TRBV30
CSALGLAGFVEQFF | TGCAGTGCCCTGGGACTAGCGGGGTTCGTTGAGCAGTTCTTC | NA | TRBD2 | TRBJ2-1 | TRBV20-1
CSASNPEAAAYEQYF | TGCAGTGCTAGCAACCCCGAGGCTGCCGCCTACGAGCAGTACTTC | few | NA | TRBJ2-7 | TRBV20-1
CASSVYRAEGSEAFF | TGTGCCAGCAGCGTGTACAGGGCGGAGGGGTCTGAAGCTTTCTTT | NA | NA | TRBJ1-1 | TRBV9
CASSVGVDRPTEAFF | TGTGCCAGCAGCGTAGGAGTAGACAGGCCCACTGAAGCTTTCTTT | many | NA | TRBJ1-1 | TRBV9
CASSTVTGPGYEQYF | TGTGCCAGCAGCACCGTGACAGGCCCAGGCTACGAGCAGTACTTC | NA | NA | TRBJ2-7 | TRBV7-8
CASTPARTNTEAFF | TGTGCCAGCACCCCGGCCCGGACGAACACTGAAGCTTTCTTT | few | NA | TRBJ1-1 | TRBV7-9
CACLPGTGGLINSPLHF | TGTGCCTGCCTACCCGGGACAGGGGGCCTGATTAATTCACCCCTCCACTTT | few | TRBD1 | TRBJ1-6 | TRBV30
CASSGTGVETQYF | TGTGCCAGCAGTGGGACAGGGGTCGAGACCCAGTACTTC | NA | TRBD1 | TRBJ2-5 | TRBV7-3
CASTTQSGLQETQYF | TGTGCCAGCACGACCCAATCCGGGTTGCAAGAGACCCAGTACTTC | once | NA | TRBJ2-5 | TRBV9